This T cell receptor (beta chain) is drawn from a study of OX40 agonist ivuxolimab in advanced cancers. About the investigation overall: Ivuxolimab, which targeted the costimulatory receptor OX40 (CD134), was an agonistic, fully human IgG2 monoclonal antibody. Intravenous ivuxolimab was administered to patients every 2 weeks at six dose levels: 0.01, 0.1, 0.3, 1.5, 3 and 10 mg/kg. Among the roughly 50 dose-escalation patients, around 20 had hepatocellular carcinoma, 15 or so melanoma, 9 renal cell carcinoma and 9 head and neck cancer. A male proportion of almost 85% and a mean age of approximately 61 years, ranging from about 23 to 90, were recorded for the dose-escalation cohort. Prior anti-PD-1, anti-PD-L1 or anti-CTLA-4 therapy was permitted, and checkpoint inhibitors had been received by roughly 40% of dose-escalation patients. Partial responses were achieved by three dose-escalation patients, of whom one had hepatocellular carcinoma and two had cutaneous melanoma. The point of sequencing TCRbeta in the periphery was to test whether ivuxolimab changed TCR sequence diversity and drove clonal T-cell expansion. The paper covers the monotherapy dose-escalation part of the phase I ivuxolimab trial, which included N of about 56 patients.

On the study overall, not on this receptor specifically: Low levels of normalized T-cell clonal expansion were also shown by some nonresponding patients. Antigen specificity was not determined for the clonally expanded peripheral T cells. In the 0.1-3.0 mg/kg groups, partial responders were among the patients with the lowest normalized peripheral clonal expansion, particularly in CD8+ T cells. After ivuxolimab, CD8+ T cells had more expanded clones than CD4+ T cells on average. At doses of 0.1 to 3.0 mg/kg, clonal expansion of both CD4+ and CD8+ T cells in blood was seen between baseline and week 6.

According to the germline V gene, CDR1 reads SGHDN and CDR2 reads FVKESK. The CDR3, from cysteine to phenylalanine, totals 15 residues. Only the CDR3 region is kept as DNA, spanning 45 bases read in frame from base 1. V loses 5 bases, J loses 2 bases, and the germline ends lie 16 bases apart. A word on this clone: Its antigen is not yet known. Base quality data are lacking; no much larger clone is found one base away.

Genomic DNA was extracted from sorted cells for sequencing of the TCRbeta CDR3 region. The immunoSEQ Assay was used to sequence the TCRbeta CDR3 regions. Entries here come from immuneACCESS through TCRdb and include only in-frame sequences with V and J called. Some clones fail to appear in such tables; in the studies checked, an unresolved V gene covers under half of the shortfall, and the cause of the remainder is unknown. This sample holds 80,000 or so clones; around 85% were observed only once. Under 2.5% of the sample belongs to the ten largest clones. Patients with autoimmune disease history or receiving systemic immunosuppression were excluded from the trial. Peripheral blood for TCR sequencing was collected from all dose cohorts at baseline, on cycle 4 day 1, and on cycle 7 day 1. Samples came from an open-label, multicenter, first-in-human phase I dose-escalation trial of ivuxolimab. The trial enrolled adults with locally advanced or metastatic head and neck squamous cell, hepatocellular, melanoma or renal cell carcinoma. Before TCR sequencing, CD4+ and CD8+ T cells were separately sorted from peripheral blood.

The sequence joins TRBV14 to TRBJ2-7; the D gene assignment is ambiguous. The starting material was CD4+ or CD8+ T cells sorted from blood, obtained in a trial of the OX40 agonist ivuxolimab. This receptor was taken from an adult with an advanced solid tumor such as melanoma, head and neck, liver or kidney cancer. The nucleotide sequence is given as TGTGCCAGCAGCGCCAAAGTGGGGATGGCCTACGAGCAGTACTTC. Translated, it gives CASSAKVGMAYEQYF.